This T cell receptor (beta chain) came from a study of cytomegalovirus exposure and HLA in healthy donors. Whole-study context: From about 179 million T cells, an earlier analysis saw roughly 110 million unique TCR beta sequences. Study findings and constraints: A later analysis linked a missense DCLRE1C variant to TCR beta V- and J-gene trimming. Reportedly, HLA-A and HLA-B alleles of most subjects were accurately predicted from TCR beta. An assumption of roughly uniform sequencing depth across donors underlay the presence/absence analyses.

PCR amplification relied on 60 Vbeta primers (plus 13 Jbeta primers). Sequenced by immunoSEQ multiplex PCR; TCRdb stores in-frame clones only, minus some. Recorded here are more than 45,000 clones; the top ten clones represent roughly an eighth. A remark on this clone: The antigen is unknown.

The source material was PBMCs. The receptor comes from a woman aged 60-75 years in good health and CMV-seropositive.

The CDR3 spells CASSLDDSPNTEAFF. The CDR3 DNA reads TGTGCCAGCAGCTTAGACGACAGCCCGAACACTGAAGCTTTCTTT. The chain combines TRBV11-2 with TRBJ1-1, with D possibly being TRBD1 (5 bases). V gave up 0 bases and J gave up 1 base, with 9 bases separating them. Germline V gene lookup returns CDR1 SGHAT and CDR2 FQNNGV. This CDR3 is 15 amino acids long.